The 27 T cell receptor beta chains in this list originate from one sample, sequenced in a study of blood T cell repertoires in COVID-19. The assay was immunoSEQ multiplex PCR, and TCRdb's table has in-frame clones only and misses some. The sample contains about 170,000 clones, more than 60% of which appear only once. The sample consisted of peripheral blood. Receptors originate from a man in his 70s with acute or convalescent COVID-19.

V gene TRBV28 combines with J gene TRBJ2-7; 9 bases are shared with TRBD1. The CDR3 has 13 amino acids. The junction had 5 bases not matched to a gene; V was cut back by 2 bases and J by 9 bases. Germline V lookup: CDR1 MDHEN, CDR2 SYDVKM. The CDR3 DNA reads as TGTGCCAGCAGTTTAGGGACAGGGCGTGGGCAGTACTTC. Translation gives CASSLGTGRGQYF. The variable domain in full, completed from reference TRBV28 and TRBJ2-7, reads DVKVTQSSRYLVKRTGEKVFLECVQDMDHENMFWYRQDPGLGLRLIYFSYDVKMKEKGDIPEGYSVSREKKERFSLILESASTNQTSMYLCASSLGTGRGQYFGPGTRLTVT.

V is TRBV30 and J is TRBJ1-3; D ambiguous. The germline V gene has CDR1 GTSNPN and CDR2 SVGIG (reference sequence). Trimming left V 2 bases short and J 4 bases short, with 6 bases between. The CDR3 runs 12 residues. In DNA, the CDR3 is TGTGCCTGGAGTAGCAGGGGAAACACCATATATTTT. It translates to CAWSSRGNTIYF.

This clone was counted a few times. The CDR3 sequence is CAWSDSGTAGFEAFF. The CDR3 bases are TGTGCCTGGAGTGATTCCGGGACAGCGGGCTTTGAAGCTTTCTTT. The V gene is TRBV30, the J gene TRBJ1-1; 7 bases match TRBD1. Losses at the gene ends were 1 base for V and 7 bases for J; bases not matched to a gene: 12. CDR1 and CDR2 (germline): GTSNPN, SVGIG (reference sequence). This CDR3 is built from 15 residues.

J is TRBJ2-7 and V is TRBV6-5; TRBD1 aligns across 10 bases. Trimming took 6 bases from V and 3 from J; bases not matched to a gene: 5. Germline CDR1 reads MNHEY; CDR2 reads SVGAGI. The CDR3 is 14 residues long. The CDR3 protein is CASSSGQGVYEQYF. For the CDR3, the DNA is TGTGCCAGCAGCTCCGGACAGGGGGTCTACGAGCAGTACTTC.

This clone occurred a few times. The rearrangement links TRBV5-4 to TRBJ2-7, with D possibly TRBD1 on 6 matching bases. The CDR3 sequence is 14 residues long. Trimming removed 1 base from V and 4 bases from J, with 12 bases in between. Germline CDR1 SGHNT, CDR2 YYREEE (reference sequence). The CDR3 region has the DNA TGTGCCAGCAGCTTGAGGGGGAACGTTTACGAGCAGTACTTC. Its translation is CASSLRGNVYEQYF.

This chain links TRBV7-9 with TRBJ1-1, with 9 bases matching TRBD1. Trimming took 5 bases from V and 7 from J; bases not matched to a gene: 14. The germline gives CDR1 SEHNR, CDR2 FQNEAQ (reference sequence). There are 16 residues in the CDR3. The CDR3 region is CASSVGQGRGDVEAFF. The CDR3 region has the DNA TGTGCCAGCAGCGTCGGACAGGGGAGGGGGGACGTTGAAGCTTTCTTT.

A single count supports this clone. The chain has TRBV11-2 and TRBJ1-1, with 7 bases fitting TRBD1. V shed 3 bases and J 8 bases; nucleotides not matched to a gene: 3. CDR1 and CDR2 (germline): SGHAT, FQNNGV. The CDR3 spans 12 residues. This CDR3 is CASSLGQNEAFF. The CDR3 DNA follows: TGTGCCAGCAGCTTGGGACAGAACGAAGCTTTCTTT.

This chain connects TRBV25-1 to TRBJ1-1; 7 bases fit TRBD1. The V and J ends lost 9 bases and 7 bases, in that order; junction bases with no gene match: 2. The CDR3 sequence is 10 residues long. Germline assignment: CDR1 MGHDK and CDR2 SYGVNS. As DNA, the CDR3 is TGTGCCAGTAGGGACAGTGAAGCTTTCTTT. It encodes CASRDSEAFF.

The rearrangement links TRBV27 to TRBJ2-7; tentatively, D is TRBD2 (6 bases). The V gene lost 2 bases and the J gene lost 2 bases, with 13 bases spanning the gap. This CDR3 is built from 15 residues. CDR1 and CDR2 (germline): MNHEY, SMNVEV (reference sequence). Here the CDR3 reads CASSLGDSGPYEQYF. CDR3 DNA: TGTGCCAGCAGTTTAGGGGACTCCGGACCCTACGAGCAGTACTTC.

This clone has only a few counts. This chain uses TRBV5-1 with TRBJ1-1; tentative D call: TRBD1 (5 bases). V was pared by 4 bases and J by 1 base, with 14 bases between. Germline loops: CDR1 SGHRS, CDR2 YFSETQ. The CDR3 spans 15 residues. Written as DNA, the CDR3 is TGCGCCAGCAGCCTCAGGTGGGGGGAGAACACTGAAGCTTTCTTT. It yields the protein CASSLRWGENTEAFF.

The genes are TRBV5-1 and TRBJ2-1; 14 positions match TRBD2. Germline loops: CDR1 SGHRS, CDR2 YFSETQ. J gave up 1 base and V 4 bases, and 4 bases lay outside the gene matches. CDR3 size: 17 residues. For the CDR3, the DNA is TGCGCCAGCAGCCCGACTAGCGGGGGGGGTTCCTACAATGAGCAGTTCTTC. Amino acids: CASSPTSGGGSYNEQFF.

This clone has more than one count but fewer than ten. The V gene is TRBV6-1, the J gene TRBJ1-5, with D maybe TRBD1 (6 bases). This CDR3 is 16 amino acids long. V lost 0 bases and J 4 bases, leaving 13 bases between the germline ends. Germline CDR1 and CDR2: MNHNS and SASEGT. The CDR3: CASSEAWTERNQPQHF. The CDR3 DNA reads as TGTGCCAGCAGTGAAGCCTGGACAGAGAGGAATCAGCCCCAGCATTTT.

This clone was picked up one time. The chain is built from TRBV19 and TRBJ1-3; D unresolved. CDR1 and CDR2 from the germline V gene are LNHDA and SQIVND (reference sequence). The length of the CDR3 is 13 residues. The ends were cut back, 5 bases at V and 4 bases at J, with 9 bases in the middle. The CDR3 loop is CASSLGAGNTIYF. The DNA for the CDR3 is TGTGCCAGTAGTCTGGGCGCGGGAAACACCATATATTTT.

The rearrangement uses TRBV5-6 and TRBJ1-6; perhaps TRBD1 as D (6 bases). The germline CDR1 and CDR2 sequences are SGHDT and YYEEEE. V lost 4 bases to trimming and J lost 7 bases, with 18 bases between them. The CDR3 length is 16 residues. CDR3 bases: TGTGCCAGCAGCCGCGCGGGTGGTACAGGGAATTCACCCCTCCACTTT. Translating gives CASSRAGGTGNSPLHF.

The rearrangement links TRBV19 to TRBJ1-5; 9 nucleotides align to TRBD1. V shed 7 bases and J 4 bases; nucleotides not matched to a gene: 8. Germline V gives CDR1 LNHDA, CDR2 SQIVND (reference sequence). CDR3 length equals 15 residues. CDR3 amino acids: CASTLGTGPNQPQHF. CDR3 coding DNA: TGTGCCAGTACCCTAGGGACAGGGCCGAATCAGCCCCAGCATTTT.

A few counts support this clone. The chain uses TRBV14 and TRBJ2-2; D uncertain. The V gene lost 2 bases and the J gene lost 2 bases, with 3 bases spanning the gap. In germline, CDR1 is SGHDN, CDR2 FVKESK. This CDR3 has 13 residues. CDR3 residues: CASSQRNTGELFF. Written as DNA, the CDR3 is TGTGCCAGCAGCCAACGTAACACCGGGGAGCTGTTTTTT.

This clone came up many times. The J gene is TRBJ1-4, the V gene TRBV5-5; a possible D gene is TRBD1 (6 bases). The CDR3 runs 16 residues. Trimming removed 0 bases from V and 0 bases from J, with 9 bases in between. The germline V gene has CDR1 SGHKS and CDR2 YYEKEE (reference sequence). CDR3 in DNA: TGTGCCAGCAGCTTGGCAGGGGAACCAACTAATGAAAAACTGTTTTTT. Its translation is CASSLAGEPTNEKLFF.

The rearrangement links TRBV13 to TRBJ1-1; TRBD1 aligns across 10 bases. The ends lost 0 bases at V and 0 bases at J; junction bases unmatched: 13. The CDR3 covers 20 residues. Germline CDR1 PRHDT, CDR2 FYEKMQ (reference sequence). CDR3 region: CASSLGYEEGTGDMNTEAFF. CDR3 nucleotides: TGTGCCAGCAGCTTAGGCTATGAAGAAGGGACAGGGGACATGAACACTGAAGCTTTCTTT.

The CDR3 here is CASTLQGYNEQFF. The CDR3 coding sequence is TGTGCCAGCACCTTACAGGGATACAATGAGCAGTTCTTC. The chain joins TRBV5-4 to TRBJ2-1, with D possibly matching TRBD1 (6 bases). Trimming removed 6 bases from V and 4 bases from J, with 11 bases in between. Germline-derived CDR1 and CDR2 are SGHNT and YYREEE (reference sequence). The CDR3 consists of 13 residues. The entire variable domain, with the rest obtained from reference TRBV5-4 and TRBJ2-1, is as follows: ETGVTQSPTHLIKTRGQQVTLRCSSQSGHNTVSWYQQALGQGPQFIFQYYREEENGRGNFPPRFSGLQFPNYSSELNVNALELDDSALYLCASTLQGYNEQFFGPGTRLTVL.

J is TRBJ2-1 and V is TRBV25-1; 15 bases are a match to TRBD2. Germline assignment: CDR1 MGHDK and CDR2 SYGVNS. The CDR3 is 13 amino acids. V lost 8 bases and J lost 8; bases outside the gene matches: 1. The CDR3 DNA is TGTGCCAGCGGGACTAGCGGGAGGTATGAGCAGTTCTTC. Translated, it gives CASGTSGRYEQFF.

The chain couples TRBV12-5 to TRBJ1-2, with TRBD1 matching over 9 bases. Trimming cost V 7 bases and J 4 bases; bases outside gene matches: 10. This CDR3 is built from 15 residues. Germline CDR1 reads LGHNT; CDR2 reads FRNRAP. CDR3 sequence reads: CASDFWDRDGYGYTF. CDR3 nucleotide sequence: TGTGCTAGTGACTTCTGGGACAGGGACGGCTATGGCTACACCTTC.

This clone is medium-sized. This chain joins TRBV6-2 or TRBV6-3 and TRBJ2-7; a weak D match, TRBD1 (8 bases). Deletions cut 5 bases from V and 3 bases from J, with 23 bases between. Germline loops: CDR1 MNHEY, CDR2 SVGEGT. The CDR3 is 17 residues long. As DNA, the CDR3 is TGTGCCAGCAGTCAAACCCCTACAGGGGGGGGTAGCTACGAGCAGTACTTC. The encoded protein is CASSQTPTGGGSYEQYF.

The chain recombines TRBV27 with TRBJ2-7; D unclear. Germline CDR1 and CDR2: MNHEY and SMNVEV (reference sequence). V dropped 2 bases and J dropped 4 bases, with 6 bases sitting between them. The CDR3 covers 12 residues. CDR3 sequence: CASSLPGYEQYF. CDR3 nucleotide sequence: TGTGCCAGCAGTTTACCAGGATACGAGCAGTACTTC.

The chain joins TRBV3-1 (or the pseudogene TRBV3-2) to TRBJ1-2, with D possibly matching TRBD1 (5 bases). Trimming removed 1 base from V and 4 bases from J, with 10 bases in between. Germline lookup yields CDR1 LGHDT and CDR2 YNNKEL (reference sequence). This CDR3 is built from 14 residues. The CDR3 DNA is TGTGCCAGCAGCCAAGCAGGGAGGGGCTATGGCTACACCTTC. Translating it yields CASSQAGRGYGYTF.

The rearrangement uses TRBV28 and TRBJ1-1; 7 nucleotides align to TRBD1. The germline V gene encodes CDR1 MDHEN and CDR2 SYDVKM. V shed 6 bases, J shed 4 bases, and the junction held 8 bases outside the gene matches. CDR3 length: 14 amino acids. This CDR3 is CASSLGGYGTEAFF. The CDR3 region has the DNA TGTGCCAGCAGCCTAGGGGGCTATGGCACTGAAGCTTTCTTT. Full variable domain (remainder filled in from reference TRBV28 and TRBJ1-1): DVKVTQSSRYLVKRTGEKVFLECVQDMDHENMFWYRQDPGLGLRLIYFSYDVKMKEKGDIPEGYSVSREKKERFSLILESASTNQTSMYLCASSLGGYGTEAFFGQGTRLTVV.

This clone was observed a single time. The chain combines TRBV19 with TRBJ2-1, with 9 bases lining up with TRBD2. Per germline, CDR1 LNHDA and CDR2 SQIVND (reference sequence). V dropped 2 bases and J dropped 6; count of bases not matched to a gene: 14. The CDR3 contains 18 residues. CDR3 residues: CASSIWGVAGDWGNEQFF. The CDR3 DNA sequence: TGTGCCAGTAGTATATGGGGGGTAGCGGGAGACTGGGGCAATGAGCAGTTCTTC.

This rearrangement joins TRBV6-5 to TRBJ1-1; weak D call: TRBD1 (6 bases). Germline-derived CDR1 and CDR2 are MNHEY and SVGAGI. Trimming stripped 5 bases from V and 1 base from J, with 11 bases between. This CDR3 region has 14 residues. CDR3 region: CASSLGTSNTEAFF. In DNA form, the CDR3 reads TGTGCCAGCAGTCTAGGGACATCGAACACTGAAGCTTTCTTT.